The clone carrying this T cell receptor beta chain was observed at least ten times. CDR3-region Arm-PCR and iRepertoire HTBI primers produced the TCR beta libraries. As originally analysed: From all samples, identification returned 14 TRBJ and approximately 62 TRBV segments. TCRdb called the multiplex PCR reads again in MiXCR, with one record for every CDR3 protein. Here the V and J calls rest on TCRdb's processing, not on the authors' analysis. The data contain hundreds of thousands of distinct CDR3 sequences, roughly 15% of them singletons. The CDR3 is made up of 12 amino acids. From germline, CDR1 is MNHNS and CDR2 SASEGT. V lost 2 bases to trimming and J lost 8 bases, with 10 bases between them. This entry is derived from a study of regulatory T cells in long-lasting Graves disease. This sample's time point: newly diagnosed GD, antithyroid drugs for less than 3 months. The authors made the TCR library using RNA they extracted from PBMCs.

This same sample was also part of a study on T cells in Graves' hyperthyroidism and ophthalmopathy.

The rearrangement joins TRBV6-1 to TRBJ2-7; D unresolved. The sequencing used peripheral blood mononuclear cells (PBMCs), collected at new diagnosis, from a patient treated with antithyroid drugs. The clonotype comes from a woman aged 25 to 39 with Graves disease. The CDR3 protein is CASSEKGLQQYF. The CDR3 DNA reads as TGTGCCAGCAGTGAAAAGGGTTTACAGCAGTACTTC.